These T cell receptor beta chains were read from a single sample in a study of blood T cells in healthy people across ages. TCRdb passed the 5' RACE reads through MiXCR, listing each CDR3 protein once. This table holds about 1.4 million distinct CDR3 sequences, almost 60% found once. The material sequenced was blood. The receptors were sampled from a man aged 18 to 35 in good health. Both conserved end residues are part of each CDR3. The order of the fields is V gene, J gene, D gene, clone size, CDR3 protein, CDR3 DNA. The D gene is left open where the match is weak. Some rows mark clone size as missing; the rest say once, few, many or name a class of expanded clone.

TRBV6-2/TRBV6-3	TRBJ2-3	.	.	CASSYSNLPEDTQYF	TGTGCCAGCAGTTACTCGAATCTCCCCGAGGATACGCAGTATTTT
TRBV12-3/TRBV12-4	TRBJ1-2	.	.	CANASGAYGYTF	TGTGCCAACGCCTCTGGGGCCTATGGCTACACCTTC
TRBV12-3/TRBV12-4	TRBJ1-2	.	.	CASSSRTDPANYGYTF	TGTGCCAGCAGTTCCAGGACAGACCCCGCTAACTATGGCTACACCTTC
TRBV29-1	TRBJ1-1	.	.	CSVESPESFF	TGCAGCGTTGAATCCCCGGAATCTTTCTTT
TRBV7-2	TRBJ2-2	TRBD1	.	CASSLETGIHTGELFF	TGTGCCAGCAGCTTAGAGACAGGGATCCACACCGGGGAGCTGTTTTTT
TRBV6-5	TRBJ2-7	.	.	CASSFQGSAYEQYF	TGTGCCAGCAGTTTCCAGGGTAGCGCCTACGAGCAGTACTTC
TRBV6-5	TRBJ2-1	.	few	CASSYSTWGDNEQFF	TGTGCCAGCAGTTACTCCACATGGGGCGACAATGAGCAGTTCTTC
TRBV11-2	TRBJ2-7	.	.	CASSLGEPSYEQYF	TGTGCCAGCAGCTTAGGGGAGCCTTCCTACGAGCAGTACTTC
TRBV20-1	TRBJ2-7	TRBD1	once	CSVEDRGPYEQYF	TGCAGTGTGGAGGACAGGGGCCCCTACGAGCAGTACTTC
TRBV5-1	TRBJ2-3	TRBD1	.	CASSSVLTGYEDTQYF	TGCGCCAGCAGCTCAGTGCTGACAGGGTACGAAGATACGCAGTATTTT
TRBV12-3/TRBV12-4	TRBJ2-1	TRBD2	once	CASRTLAGDYNEQFF	TGTGCCAGCAGGACGCTAGCGGGAGACTACAATGAGCAGTTCTTC
TRBV27	TRBJ2-5	.	.	CASSWGSAETQYF	TGTGCCAGCAGTTGGGGGTCTGCGGAGACCCAGTACTTC
TRBV20-1	TRBJ2-3	.	few	CSAPRDFSLDTQYF	TGCAGTGCTCCCCGGGACTTCTCTTTGGATACGCAGTATTTT
TRBV6-5	TRBJ2-1	.	once	CASSWEAYNEQFF	TGTGCCAGCAGTTGGGAAGCCTACAATGAGCAGTTCTTC
TRBV29-1	TRBJ1-5	TRBD1	.	CSAWTGISNQPQHF	TGCAGCGCTTGGACAGGGATTAGCAATCAGCCCCAGCATTTT
TRBV7-9	TRBJ1-1	.	.	CASSLVTRGTEAFF	TGTGCCAGCAGCTTAGTCACCAGGGGCACTGAAGCTTTCTTT
TRBV27	TRBJ2-7	TRBD1	.	CASAGTALYEQYF	TGTGCCAGCGCCGGGACAGCTCTTTACGAGCAGTACTTC
TRBV2	TRBJ2-1	TRBD2	many	CAAAGLAYNEQFF	TGTGCTGCTGCCGGACTAGCCTACAATGAGCAGTTCTTC
TRBV27	TRBJ2-1	.	many	CASSLSDEQFF	TGTGCCAGCAGTTTATCTGATGAGCAGTTCTTC
TRBV6-1	TRBJ2-1	TRBD2	.	CASRDGLALTHEQFF	TGTGCCAGCAGGGACGGACTAGCATTAACCCATGAGCAGTTCTTC
TRBV28	TRBJ2-7	TRBD2	.	CASIGGGLGEQYF	TGTGCCAGCATAGGCGGGGGATTGGGGGAGCAGTACTTC
TRBV20-1	TRBJ1-5	.	.	CSAPGDKDQPQHF	TGCAGTGCCCCCGGGGACAAGGATCAGCCCCAGCATTTT
TRBV7-2	TRBJ1-5	.	.	CASSETPNQPQHF	TGTGCCAGCAGTGAGACGCCGAATCAGCCCCAGCATTTT
TRBV25-1	TRBJ1-2	.	.	CASMQGQHGYTF	TGTGCCAGCATGCAGGGGCAGCATGGCTACACCTTC
TRBV7-9	TRBJ1-2	.	.	CASSLLTDSYGYTF	TGTGCCAGCAGCTTATTGACGGATAGCTATGGCTACACCTTC
TRBV7-9	TRBJ2-3	.	few	CASSSPGRRTDTQYF	TGTGCCAGCAGCTCCCCCGGCAGGCGCACAGATACGCAGTATTTT
TRBV30	TRBJ1-6	.	.	CAWSARQDSPLHF	TGTGCCTGGAGTGCCAGACAGGATTCACCCCTCCACTTT
TRBV4-1	TRBJ2-3	.	few	CASSQNRGLRDTQYF	TGCGCCAGCAGCCAGAACAGGGGACTAAGAGATACGCAGTATTTT
TRBV11-2	TRBJ2-7	.	.	CASSFYRLEWGEQYF	TGTGCCAGCAGCTTTTACCGGCTAGAGTGGGGCGAGCAGTACTTC
TRBV7-9	TRBJ2-5	TRBD1	.	CASSKQGAGETQYF	TGTGCCAGCAGCAAACAGGGGGCTGGGGAGACCCAGTACTTC
TRBV10-3	TRBJ2-1	TRBD1	.	CAIRSSGTGNVYEQFF	TGTGCCATCAGATCGAGCGGGACAGGGAATGTCTATGAGCAGTTCTTC
TRBV29-1	TRBJ2-7	TRBD1	.	CSVEGVEGQGAYEQYF	TGCAGCGTTGAAGGGGTAGAGGGGCAGGGGGCCTACGAGCAGTACTTC
TRBV27	TRBJ2-3	.	.	CASSLSPGRTDTQYF	TGTGCCAGCAGTTTATCTCCAGGGAGGACAGATACGCAGTATTTT
TRBV12-3/TRBV12-4	TRBJ2-5	.	.	CASSGSQGQETQYF	TGTGCCAGCAGTGGCTCCCAAGGTCAAGAGACCCAGTACTTC
TRBV6-5	TRBJ2-7	.	.	CASRPRPETYEQYF	TGTGCCAGCAGGCCGAGACCGGAAACCTACGAGCAGTACTTC